The 21 T cell receptor beta chains listed next were all sequenced from one sample in a study of T cell repertoires in cytomegalovirus infection. MiXCR was run by TCRdb on the reads, yielding one entry per CDR3 protein. The sample carries 640,000 or so distinct CDR3 sequences, 30% to 40% recorded once. The antigens these receptors bind are not known. Sequencing was performed on cultured PBMCs, taken from culture after CMV antigen stimulation. The receptor source for this set is a human donor in good health (CMV status not recorded). Some clones in this sample may be carry-over from other donors' samples.

In this sample, this clonotype turned up a few times. V and J are TRBV12-3 or TRBV12-4 and TRBJ2-3; 9 nucleotides align to TRBD2. V lost 5 bases, J lost 2 bases, and 8 bases stayed unmatched. The CDR3 spans 16 residues. This CDR3 is CASSPGTSSLTDTQYF. Here the CDR3 DNA reads TGTGCCAGCAGTCCCGGGACTAGCAGCCTCACAGATACGCAGTATTTT.

The chain carries TRBV28 and TRBJ1-3; D not certain. Germline-derived CDR1 and CDR2 are MDHEN and SYDVKM. There are 17 residues in the CDR3. V lost 4 bases and J lost 0, with 16 bases in between. The CDR3 DNA follows: TGTGCCAGCAGTTACCTTTCTAAGAGCTCCTCTGGAAACACCATATATTTT. It specifies CASSYLSKSSSGNTIYF.

There are many counts of this clonotype. The J gene is TRBJ1-3, the V gene TRBV7-8, with D maybe TRBD1 (6 bases). Germline assignment: CDR1 SGHVS and CDR2 FQNEAQ. This CDR3 has 15 amino acids. V lost 2 bases and J 4 bases, leaving 12 bases between the germline ends. The CDR3 protein is CASSLTAGTGNTIYF. The CDR3 DNA is TGTGCCAGCAGCTTAACCGCCGGGACAGGAAACACCATATATTTT. The variable domain in full, completed from reference TRBV7-8 and TRBJ1-3, reads GAGVSQSPRYKVAKRGQDVALRCDPISGHVSLFWYQQALGQGPEFLTYFQNEAQLDKSGLPSDRFFAERPEGSVSTLKIQRTQQEDSAVYLCASSLTAGTGNTIYFGEGSWLTVV.

This sequence joins TRBV7-2 and TRBJ2-1, with 8 bases aligning to TRBD2. The CDR3 runs to 15 residues. The J segment lost 7 bases and the V segment lost 2 bases, leaving 7 bases of the junction unmatched. The germline CDR1 and CDR2 sequences are SGHTA and FQGNSA. This CDR3 is CASSLRGLGVNEQFF. CDR3 coding DNA: TGTGCCAGCAGCTTAAGGGGACTAGGAGTGAATGAGCAGTTCTTC.

The table lists this clonotype with a few counts. The chain recombines TRBV6-2 or TRBV6-3 with TRBJ2-1; 13 nucleotides match TRBD2. This CDR3 spans 18 amino acids. Germline CDR1 reads MNHEY; CDR2 reads SVGEGT. The junction had 8 bases not matched to a gene; V was cut back by 4 bases and J by 2 bases. The DNA for the CDR3 is TGTGCCAGCAGTTCCATCGGACTAGCGGGAGTGGCCTACAATGAGCAGTTCTTC. It specifies CASSSIGLAGVAYNEQFF.

This clonotype was seen a handful of times. The chain has TRBV11-2 and TRBJ1-5; D perhaps matches TRBD1 (5 bases). Germline CDR1 reads SGHAT; CDR2 reads FQNNGV. Trimming took off 6 bases at V and 5 bases at J, with 17 bases between the two ends. CDR3 size: 15 residues. Here the CDR3 reads CASSNNRGADQPQHF. The CDR3 DNA reads TGTGCCAGCAGTAACAACCGGGGCGCGGATCAGCCCCAGCATTTT.

This clonotype was detected ten times or more. V usage is TRBV7-2 and J usage is TRBJ2-3; D is ambiguous. The CDR3 loop spans 12 amino acids. V lost 6 bases to trimming and J lost 3 bases, with 7 bases between them. The V gene's germline CDR1 is SGHTA and CDR2 FQGNSA. CDR3 amino acids: CASRQQTDTQYF. The CDR3 DNA follows: TGTGCCAGCAGACAACAAACAGATACGCAGTATTTT.

There are a few counts of this clonotype. V usage is TRBV9 and J usage is TRBJ2-1; a possible D gene is TRBD2 (5 bases). V was trimmed by 4 bases and J by 14 bases, leaving 19 bases between them. Germline V lookup: CDR1 SGDLS, CDR2 YYNGEE. The CDR3 has 13 amino acids. The CDR3 sequence: CASSRIDGGMKFF. The CDR3 region has the DNA TGTGCCAGCAGCAGAATAGATGGAGGTATGAAGTTCTTC.

This clonotype was counted a few times. V and J are TRBV6-2 or TRBV6-3 and TRBJ2-1, with 15 bases fitting TRBD2. The CDR3 covers 17 residues. V was pared by 4 bases and J by 7 bases, with 8 bases of the junction left unmatched. Germline V lookup: CDR1 MNHEY, CDR2 SVGEGT. The CDR3 region is CASSWRTSGRASNEQFF. The CDR3 DNA sequence: TGTGCCAGCAGTTGGAGGACTAGCGGGAGGGCCTCTAATGAGCAGTTCTTC.

The chain is built from TRBV2 and TRBJ2-3, with D possibly TRBD1 on 7 matching bases. Germline CDR1 SNHLY, CDR2 FYNNEI. V was clipped by 2 bases and J by 4 bases, with 16 bases between them. This CDR3 has 16 amino acids. The chain's CDR3 is CASSEYGGGSSDTQYF. The CDR3 coding sequence is TGTGCCAGCAGTGAATACGGAGGGGGCTCATCAGATACGCAGTATTTT.

This clonotype showed up just a few times. The V and J genes are TRBV19 and TRBJ1-6, with 10 bases fitting TRBD1. V gave up 7 bases and J gave up 6 bases; unmatched junction bases: 3. Germline CDR1 LNHDA, CDR2 SQIVND (reference sequence). The CDR3 extends over 14 amino acids. CDR3 sequence: CASMGTGVNSPLHF. The CDR3 DNA sequence: TGTGCCAGTATGGGGACAGGGGTTAATTCACCCCTCCACTTT.

This clonotype came up a few times. V and J are TRBV19 and TRBJ1-1; D is perhaps TRBD1 (5 bases). V lost 6 bases and J lost 3, with 14 bases in between. CDR1 is LNHDA, CDR2 SQIVND, per germline (reference sequence). This CDR3 comprises 14 residues. In DNA form, the CDR3 reads TGTGCCAGTAGATGGAGGGGTCGGGACACTGAAGCTTTCTTT. As protein: CASRWRGRDTEAFF.

This clonotype was seen ten or more times. This chain connects TRBV7-2 to TRBJ2-7; no reliable D call. The V gene's germline CDR1 is SGHTA and CDR2 FQGNSA. The V end lost 4 bases, the J end lost 2 bases, and 3 bases lay between the germline ends. This CDR3 spans 11 amino acids. In DNA, the CDR3 is TGTGCCAGCAGCTCAACCTACGAGCAGTACTTC. Amino acid sequence: CASSSTYEQYF.

The chain employs TRBV6-2 or TRBV6-3 and TRBJ2-5, with D perhaps matching TRBD1 (6 bases). Germline-derived CDR1 and CDR2 are MNHEY and SVGEGT. V shed 2 bases and J shed 4 bases, with 17 bases lying between them. This CDR3 comprises 16 residues. Here the CDR3 DNA reads TGTGCCAGCAGTTACAGGTCTTCTCAGGGGCGAGAGACCCAGTACTTC. This translates into CASSYRSSQGRETQYF.

The rearrangement uses TRBV6-5 and TRBJ2-2; no firm D call. The CDR3 totals 11 residues. Trimming took off 7 bases at V and 6 bases at J, with 6 bases between the two ends. Germline assignment: CDR1 MNHEY and CDR2 SVGAGI. DNA of the CDR3: TGTGCCAGCACTCGGGCCGGGGAGCTGTTTTTT. Protein sequence: CASTRAGELFF.

The CDR3 bases are TGTGCCAGCAGCGGCACCGGGACTAGCGCCTCCTACGAGCAGTACTTC. Translating it yields CASSGTGTSASYEQYF. The chain recombines TRBV5-5 with TRBJ2-7, with TRBD2 matching over 10 bases. The CDR3 covers 16 residues. The germline CDR1 and CDR2 sequences are SGHKS and YYEKEE (reference sequence). V was pared by 4 bases and J by 0 bases, with 7 bases of the junction left unmatched.

This clonotype was observed once. The CDR3: CAGRRVGVYEQYF. DNA for the CDR3: TGTGCCGGCCGACGGGTGGGGGTCTACGAGCAGTACTTC. J is TRBJ2-7 and V is TRBV2; D might be TRBD1 or TRBD2, each matching 5 bases. The V gene's germline CDR1 is SNHLY and CDR2 FYNNEI. The CDR3 extends over 13 amino acids. The V and J ends lost 11 bases and 3 bases respectively, with 17 bases between them.

This clonotype was recorded a few times. The V and J genes are TRBV6-6 and TRBJ2-3; TRBD2 aligns across 7 bases. The length of the CDR3 is 14 residues. V was pared by 6 bases and J by 5 bases, with 8 bases of the junction left unmatched. The germline V gene has CDR1 MNHNY and CDR2 SVGAGI (reference sequence). The CDR3 loop reads CASSLGGRQDTQYF. The CDR3 region has the DNA TGTGCCAGCAGCCTGGGGGGGAGGCAAGATACGCAGTATTTT.

The V and J genes are TRBV12-3 or TRBV12-4 and TRBJ1-6; 8 positions match TRBD1. CDR3 length: 14 residues. Trimming at V came to 6 bases and at J to 4 bases, leaving 2 bases not matched to a gene. The CDR3 DNA is TGTGCCAGCAGCGGGACAGGTTATAATTCACCCCTCCACTTT. Translating it yields CASSGTGYNSPLHF.

This clonotype was detected only once. The chain carries TRBV2 and TRBJ1-5; D ambiguous. The CDR3 is made up of 14 amino acids. Trimming took off 6 bases at V and 7 bases at J, with 16 bases between the two ends. CDR1 is SNHLY, CDR2 FYNNEI, per germline. The CDR3 bases are TGTGCCAGCAGGCCCCGGGCCGGAGGACAGCCCCAGCATTTT. It codes for CASRPRAGGQPQHF. The full variable domain, with the rest looked up from reference TRBV2 and TRBJ1-5, is EPEVTQTPSHQVTQMGQEVILRCVPISNHLYFYWYRQILGQKVEFLVSFYNNEISEKSEIFDDQFSVERPDGSNFTLKIRSTKLEDSAMYFCASRPRAGGQPQHFGDGTRLSIL.

The chain joins TRBV4-1 to TRBJ1-4, with D possibly matching TRBD1 (5 bases). CDR1 is MGHRA and CDR2 is YSYEKL in the germline V gene. V dropped 5 bases and J dropped 9 bases, with 13 bases sitting between them. This CDR3 is built from 13 residues. For the CDR3, the DNA is TGCGCCAGCAGCACCCATAGACAGCAAAAACTGTTTTTT. This encodes CASSTHRQQKLFF.